A single sample gave rise to the 30 T cell receptor beta chains below, sequenced in a study of shared T cell receptors in the human thymus. The method was immunoSEQ multiplex PCR; TCRdb's version includes in-frame clones alone and lacks a portion of them. The data hold roughly 550,000 clones, with 70% to 80% observed a single time. This sample also appeared in a second study, on human thymus T cells.

Sequenced sample: thymocytes. These receptors originate from a boy in the first two years of life with a congenital heart defect.

The gene calls are TRBV9 and TRBJ2-3, with 11 bases lining up with TRBD2. The V gene's germline CDR1 is SGDLS and CDR2 YYNGEE. The CDR3 spans 20 residues. V was clipped by 0 bases and J by 0 bases; unmatched bases: 12. In DNA form, the CDR3 reads TGTGCCAGCAGCGTAGCTCTGAAGCCGGGACTAGCGGCTAGCACAGATACGCAGTATTTT. As protein: CASSVALKPGLAASTDTQYF.

The chain has TRBV14 and TRBJ2-5; 9 bases map to TRBD2. Unmatched junction bases numbered 11, after V lost 4 bases and J lost 2 bases. The germline V gene encodes CDR1 SGHDN and CDR2 FVKESK. This CDR3 is 17 amino acids long. CDR3 region: CASSRRRQAGGQETQYF. DNA of the CDR3: TGTGCCAGCAGCCGGCGAAGACAAGCGGGAGGACAAGAGACCCAGTACTTC.

The chain recombines TRBV30 with TRBJ1-2, with 9 bases aligning to TRBD1. The germline V gene encodes CDR1 GTSNPN and CDR2 SVGIG (reference sequence). V trimming: 2 bases; J trimming: 3 bases; junction bases outside the gene matches: 7. CDR3 length: 15 residues. The CDR3 nucleotides are TGTGCCTGGAGTCCCCCAACAGGGGGCGACTATGGCTACACCTTC. As protein: CAWSPPTGGDYGYTF.

V usage is TRBV4-1 and J usage is TRBJ1-3; a possible D gene is TRBD1 (6 bases). The CDR3 has 15 residues. Germline values: CDR1 MGHRA, CDR2 YSYEKL. Trimming removed 6 bases from V and 2 bases from J, with 14 bases in between. For the CDR3, the DNA is TGCGCCAGCAGGAAATCAGGGGCCACTGGAAACACCATATATTTT. Translating gives CASRKSGATGNTIYF.

A few counts support this clone. V is TRBV19 and J is TRBJ1-1; D is unclear. In germline, CDR1 is LNHDA, CDR2 SQIVND (reference sequence). The CDR3 spans 14 residues. V was pared by 6 bases and J by 0 bases, with 11 bases between. The CDR3 is CASREAMMNTEAFF. Written as DNA, the CDR3 is TGTGCCAGTAGAGAAGCGATGATGAACACTGAAGCTTTCTTT.

V is TRBV28 and J is TRBJ2-3, with 8 bases matching TRBD2. V lost 10 bases to trimming and J lost 0 bases; unmatched junction nucleotides: 9. CDR1 MDHEN and CDR2 SYDVKM come from the germline V gene. The CDR3 is made up of 15 amino acids. CDR3 DNA: TGTGCCACCGACTGGGCTAGCGGGAGCACAGATACGCAGTATTTT. Amino acids: CATDWASGSTDTQYF.

The rearrangement joins TRBV4-3 to TRBJ2-5, with D possibly matching TRBD2 (6 bases). The CDR3 is 17 residues long. Germline CDR1 is LGHNA and CDR2 is YSLEER. V was shortened by 1 base and J by 0 bases, with 15 bases between the two germline ends. In nucleotides, the CDR3 is TGCGCCAGCAGCCAAGTGCTTAGTGGGACTTACCAAGAGACCCAGTACTTC. Translated, it gives CASSQVLSGTYQETQYF.

The V call is TRBV28, the J call TRBJ1-5; D possibly corresponds to TRBD1 (5 bases). CDR1 is MDHEN and CDR2 is SYDVKM in the germline V gene. The CDR3 is 15 residues long. V lost 5 bases and J lost 1, with 12 bases in between. The CDR3 is CASSPGTRSNQPQHF. CDR3 sequence (DNA): TGTGCCAGCAGTCCCGGGACTCGCAGCAATCAGCCCCAGCATTTT.

V and J are TRBV5-4 and TRBJ2-3, with TRBD1 matching 11 bases. The ends lost 9 bases at V and 4 bases at J; junction bases unmatched: 7. Germline CDR1 is SGHNT and CDR2 is YYREEE (reference sequence). This CDR3 has 14 residues. CDR3 region: CATKDRGQADTQYF. CDR3 DNA sequence: TGTGCCACCAAGGACAGGGGGCAAGCAGATACGCAGTATTTT.

The V and J genes are TRBV7-2 and TRBJ2-7; 8 bases agree with TRBD2. V lost 1 base, J lost 2 bases, and 10 bases stayed unmatched. Germline V gene data show CDR1 as SGHTA and CDR2 as FQGNSA. This CDR3 has 17 amino acids. CDR3 bases: TGTGCCAGCAGCTTAGGAGCGGTAGCGGGGTGCACCTACGAGCAGTACTTC. It translates to CASSLGAVAGCTYEQYF.

This clone came up a few times. The V and J genes are TRBV19 and TRBJ1-2; TRBD1 agrees at 9 bases. V lost 6 bases and J lost 9; bases outside the gene matches: 2. The CDR3 extends over 11 amino acids. The germline V gene encodes CDR1 LNHDA and CDR2 SQIVND (reference sequence). CDR3 in DNA: TGTGCCAGTAGAGGGACAGGGCGCTACACCTTC. The encoded protein is CASRGTGRYTF.

The chain combines TRBV27 with TRBJ2-7; D is ambiguous. The V end lost 6 bases, the J end lost 6 bases, and 18 bases lay between the germline ends. Germline lookup yields CDR1 MNHEY and CDR2 SMNVEV (reference sequence). CDR3 length: 14 amino acids. The CDR3 spells CASRKRLALGEQYF. DNA for the CDR3: TGTGCCAGCAGGAAGAGGTTGGCCCTTGGCGAGCAGTACTTC.

The chain has TRBV4-1 and TRBJ2-3; D is perhaps TRBD1 (6 bases). CDR1 and CDR2 (germline): MGHRA, YSYEKL. V lost 3 bases, J lost 6 bases, and 19 bases lay in between. The CDR3 is made up of 16 amino acids. CDR3 loop: CASSQFGATQGDTQYF. The DNA for the CDR3 is TGCGCCAGCAGCCAGTTCGGCGCTACGCAGGGGGATACGCAGTATTTT.

The rearrangement links TRBV5-6 to TRBJ2-2; 8 positions match TRBD2. Germline V CDR1 and CDR2: SGHDT, YYEEEE. The ends lost 0 bases at V and 5 bases at J; junction bases unmatched: 6. This CDR3 is 16 amino acids long. The CDR3 spells CASSLETGGPTGELFF. The CDR3 DNA follows: TGTGCCAGCAGCTTGGAAACGGGAGGGCCGACCGGGGAGCTGTTTTTT.

V is TRBV4-1 and J is TRBJ1-1; tentatively, D is TRBD1 (6 bases). The germline V gene has CDR1 MGHRA and CDR2 YSYEKL. Trimming took off 3 bases at V and 1 base at J, with 12 bases between the two ends. CDR3 length: 15 residues. CDR3 loop: CASSHSPRGNTEAFF. The CDR3 nucleotides are TGCGCCAGCAGCCATTCCCCCAGGGGGAACACTGAAGCTTTCTTT.

Regarding this clone: One end of the junction varies from germline; a read error may be responsible. This sequence joins TRBV30 and TRBJ1-5; no clear D gene. Germline CDR1 GTSNPN, CDR2 SVGIG (reference sequence). The CDR3 contains 13 residues. CDR3 bases: TGTGCCTGGAGTGTACAGAGAGAACAGCCCGAGCATTTT. This sequence encodes CAWSVQREQPEHF.

This rearrangement joins TRBV5-1 to TRBJ2-1, with 15 bases aligning to TRBD2. V was clipped by 4 bases and J by 0 bases; unmatched bases: 11. The CDR3 length is 20 residues. The germline CDR1 and CDR2 sequences are SGHRS and YFSETQ. CDR3 sequence (DNA): TGCGCCAGCAGCACCCAACGGACTAGCGGGAGGGAGGGCTCCTACAATGAGCAGTTCTTC. Protein sequence: CASSTQRTSGREGSYNEQFF.

The chain uses TRBV4-1 and TRBJ2-7; 9 nucleotides match TRBD2. Trimming at V came to 1 base and at J to 7 bases, leaving 11 bases not matched to a gene. The CDR3 runs 16 residues. In germline, CDR1 is MGHRA, CDR2 YSYEKL. The CDR3 region has the DNA TGCGCCAGCAGCCAAGGGGAAGGGACTAGCTCAAGAGAGCAGTACTTC. Amino acids: CASSQGEGTSSREQYF.

This chain connects TRBV5-6 to TRBJ2-1, with a weak D call TRBD2 (5 bases). The V gene lost 6 bases and the J gene lost 0 bases, with 10 bases spanning the gap. The length of the CDR3 is 14 residues. Germline V gene data show CDR1 as SGHDT and CDR2 as YYEEEE. The DNA of the CDR3 is TGTGCCAGCACCCTCCGGGGCTCCTACAATGAGCAGTTCTTC. Protein product: CASTLRGSYNEQFF.

In its sample, this clone was seen a few times. This chain uses TRBV19 with TRBJ2-7; the match to TRBD1 covers 8 bases. V dropped 5 bases and J dropped 6; count of bases not matched to a gene: 12. Per germline, CDR1 LNHDA and CDR2 SQIVND (reference sequence). The CDR3 sequence is 15 residues long. Here the CDR3 reads CASSAQDRASGEQYF. For the CDR3, the DNA is TGTGCCAGTAGTGCCCAGGACAGGGCCTCGGGCGAGCAGTACTTC.

The chain carries TRBV4-2 and TRBJ2-3; TRBD2 matches at 10 bases. The CDR3 totals 16 residues. The junction had 7 bases not matched to a gene; V was cut back by 3 bases and J by 4 bases. Germline V gives CDR1 LGHNA, CDR2 YNFKEQ. CDR3 in amino acids: CASSQTSGPPPDTQYF. DNA of the CDR3: TGTGCCAGCAGCCAGACTAGCGGGCCCCCTCCAGATACGCAGTATTTT.

The V call is TRBV27, the J call TRBJ2-1; 10 bases map to TRBD2. J lost 4 bases, V lost 5 bases, and 11 bases had no gene match. This CDR3 comprises 17 residues. Germline-derived CDR1 and CDR2 are MNHEY and SMNVEV (reference sequence). The CDR3 region is CASSLSPSGRIYNEQFF. The CDR3 DNA reads as TGTGCCAGCAGTCTCTCACCTAGCGGGAGAATTTACAATGAGCAGTTCTTC.

V is TRBV25-1 and J is TRBJ2-2; a weak D match, TRBD1 (6 bases). This CDR3 is built from 16 residues. Deletions cut 0 bases from V and 5 bases from J, with 13 bases between. Looked up from germline, CDR1 is MGHDK and CDR2 is SYGVNS. CDR3 amino acids: CASSEYTIGGTGELFF. The CDR3 nucleotides are TGTGCCAGCAGTGAATATACGATAGGGGGTACCGGGGAGCTGTTTTTT.

Only a few counts were recorded for this clone. J is TRBJ2-1 and V is TRBV7-2; possible D gene TRBD2, 5 bases. The CDR3 runs 15 residues. Per the germline V gene, CDR1 is SGHTA and CDR2 is FQGNSA. The V end lost 3 bases, the J end lost 5 bases, and 14 bases lay between the germline ends. CDR3 in amino acids: CASSFVSSFHNEQFF. The CDR3 DNA sequence: TGTGCCAGCAGCTTCGTGTCTAGCTTCCACAATGAGCAGTTCTTC. The full variable domain, rest sourced from reference TRBV7-2 and TRBJ2-1, is GAGVSQSPSNKVTEKGKDVELRCDPISGHTALYWYRQSLGQGLEFLIYFQGNSAPDKSGLPSDRFSAERTGGSVSTLTIQRTQQEDSAVYLCASSFVSSFHNEQFFGPGTRLTVL.

The chain combines TRBV6-1 with TRBJ1-2; no reliable D call. Trimming left V 8 bases short and J 1 base short, with 17 bases between. The CDR3 contains 15 residues. Germline CDR1 MNHNS, CDR2 SASEGT. CDR3 sequence (DNA): TGTGCCAGCCACTGGAGGAGCGGCGGTAACTATGGCTACACCTTC. It codes for CASHWRSGGNYGYTF.

The CDR3 DNA reads TGTGCCAGCAGTGAAATGGGGCGGGAGCCGGGCGAGCAGTACTTC. This gives the protein CASSEMGREPGEQYF. V and J are TRBV2 and TRBJ2-7, with 7 bases lining up with TRBD2. CDR3 length: 15 residues. Per the germline V gene, CDR1 is SNHLY and CDR2 is FYNNEI. With 2 bases clipped from V and 6 bases from J, the junction kept 10 bases outside the gene matches.

The rearrangement joins TRBV6-5 to TRBJ2-2; no clear D. Trimming took 5 bases from V and 7 from J, leaving 8 bases between them. Per germline, CDR1 MNHEY and CDR2 SVGAGI. This CDR3 has 12 residues. The CDR3 protein is CASSPQIGELFF. CDR3 coding DNA: TGTGCCAGCAGTCCCCAGATCGGGGAGCTGTTTTTT.

DNA of the CDR3: TGTGCCAGTCGGGACTTACCCTCGGGGGGGAGCACAGATACGCAGTATTTT. This sequence encodes CASRDLPSGGSTDTQYF. This chain links TRBV28 with TRBJ2-3; 8 positions agree with TRBD2. The V segment lost 9 bases and the J segment 0 bases; nucleotides outside the gene matches: 14. Per germline, CDR1 MDHEN and CDR2 SYDVKM. CDR3 size: 17 residues.

The chain carries TRBV7-8 and TRBJ2-1, with 8 bases fitting TRBD1. Per germline, CDR1 SGHVS and CDR2 FQNEAQ. Trimming removed 5 bases from V and 15 bases from J; junction bases left unmatched: 9. The CDR3 consists of 12 residues. The CDR3 bases are TGTGCCAGCAGCCTAAGGACAGGGTGGGTGTTCTTC. Its protein product is CASSLRTGWVFF.

The chain combines TRBV28 with TRBJ1-2; possibly TRBD1 for D (6 bases). Germline assignment: CDR1 MDHEN and CDR2 SYDVKM. Trimming stripped 8 bases from V and 8 bases from J, with 9 bases between. The CDR3 is made up of 10 amino acids. The CDR3 nucleotides read TGTGCCAGCGCAGGGGACGGCTACACCTTC. Its protein is CASAGDGYTF.